One and the same sample provided the 17 T cell receptor beta chains below, sequenced in a study of cytomegalovirus exposure and HLA in healthy donors. 13 Jbeta primers and 60 Vbeta primers were used for the PCR. Measured with immunoSEQ multiplex PCR; TCRdb has only the in-frame clones, and not every one. Of under 250,000 clones in the sample, 70% to 90% were seen once. The sequenced material came from PBMCs. The receptors shown here come from a woman in her sixties in good health and CMV-seropositive.

This chain joins TRBV10-3 and TRBJ1-1; D remains unclear. V shed 1 base and J shed 5 bases, with 5 bases lying between them. CDR1 is ENHRY, CDR2 SYGVKD, per germline. The CDR3 is made up of 12 amino acids. CDR3 DNA sequence: TGTGCCATCAGTGAGTTTCTAACTGAAGCTTTCTTT. Protein sequence: CAISEFLTEAFF.

This chain links TRBV28 with TRBJ2-3, with D unresolved. The CDR3 is made up of 15 amino acids. Germline V CDR1 and CDR2: MDHEN, SYDVKM. Between the trimmed V and J ends, which lost 3 bases and 4 bases, there was a span of 14 bases. Here the CDR3 reads CASSFESSVADTQYF. Here the CDR3 DNA reads TGTGCCAGCAGTTTCGAGAGTTCGGTGGCAGATACGCAGTATTTT.

This rearrangement joins TRBV7-9 to TRBJ2-7; 8 bases are a match to TRBD2. This CDR3 has 18 amino acids. The germline CDR1 and CDR2 sequences are SEHNR and FQNEAQ (reference sequence). J lost 4 bases, V lost 2 bases, and 16 bases had no gene match. CDR3: CASSLYWPPGLESYEQYF. CDR3 in DNA: TGTGCCAGCAGCTTATATTGGCCTCCGGGACTAGAGAGTTACGAGCAGTACTTC.

This clone was seen once. The V call is TRBV7-2, the J call TRBJ2-4, with D unresolved. From germline, CDR1 is SGHTA and CDR2 FQGNSA. Trimming cost V 2 bases and J 0 bases, with 5 bases left between them. CDR3 length equals 14 residues. The CDR3 region has the DNA TGTGCCAGCAGCTTAAGCCTAGCCAAAAACATTCAGTACTTC. Its translation: CASSLSLAKNIQYF.

The chain recombines TRBV28 with TRBJ2-3, with D possibly TRBD2 on 5 matching bases. V lost 9 bases and J 1 base, leaving 8 bases between the germline ends. The CDR3 is made up of 12 amino acids. Germline CDR1 reads MDHEN; CDR2 reads SYDVKM. The CDR3 spells CARRECTDTQYF. The CDR3 DNA reads as TGTGCCAGGAGGGAGTGCACAGATACGCAGTATTTT.

The chain couples TRBV4-1 to TRBJ1-4; the match to TRBD1 covers 7 bases. The germline V gene encodes CDR1 MGHRA and CDR2 YSYEKL. The CDR3 runs to 16 residues. V lost 2 bases to trimming and J lost 4 bases; unmatched junction nucleotides: 7. CDR3 coding DNA: TGCGCCAGCAGCCAAAACCCGGGACAGATTAATGAAAAACTGTTTTTT. Its translation: CASSQNPGQINEKLFF.

V is TRBV28 and J is TRBJ2-7; D is uncertain. Germline V gene lookup returns CDR1 MDHEN and CDR2 SYDVKM. Between the trimmed V and J ends, which lost 6 bases and 9 bases, there was a span of 18 bases. The CDR3 sequence is 13 residues long. CDR3 sequence: CASSRMTGLLQYF. In DNA form, the CDR3 reads TGTGCCAGCAGCAGAATGACTGGGTTGCTGCAGTACTTC. Full variable domain (rest looked up from reference TRBV28 and TRBJ2-7): DVKVTQSSRYLVKRTGEKVFLECVQDMDHENMFWYRQDPGLGLRLIYFSYDVKMKEKGDIPEGYSVSREKKERFSLILESASTNQTSMYLCASSRMTGLLQYFGPGTRLTVT.

In this sample, this clone turned up once. As DNA, the CDR3 is TGCGCCAGCGCGGTGGTCGGTTTATATCAGCCCCAGCATTTT. Protein: CASAVVGLYQPQHF. The rearrangement joins TRBV5-1 to TRBJ1-5, with D hard to call. The CDR3 extends over 14 amino acids. CDR1 and CDR2 (germline): SGHRS, YFSETQ. Trimming removed 7 bases from V and 5 bases from J, with 16 bases in between.

CDR3: CASGGTHRGWTEAFF. The CDR3, as DNA: TGTGCTAGTGGTGGTACGCACAGGGGATGGACTGAAGCTTTCTTT. The chain joins TRBV12-5 to TRBJ1-1, with 7 bases identical to TRBD1. J lost 5 bases, V lost 5 bases, and 11 bases had no gene match. Germline V CDR1 and CDR2: LGHNT, FRNRAP. The length of the CDR3 is 15 residues. The full variable domain, with the rest looked up from reference TRBV12-5 and TRBJ1-1, is DARVTQTPRHKVTEMGQEVTMRCQPILGHNTVFWYRQTMMQGLELLAYFRNRAPLDDSGMPKDRFSAEMPDATLATLKIQPSEPRDSAVYFCASGGTHRGWTEAFFGQGTRLTVV.

The V gene is TRBV5-4, the J gene TRBJ2-7, with TRBD2 as a possible D gene (6 bases). This CDR3 has 15 amino acids. Germline V lookup: CDR1 SGHNT, CDR2 YYREEE (reference sequence). Between the trimmed V and J ends, which lost 0 bases and 2 bases, there was a span of 12 bases. The CDR3 region is CASSLGGGLTYEQYF. For the CDR3, the DNA is TGTGCCAGCAGCTTGGGTGGGGGACTTACCTACGAGCAGTACTTC.

V gene TRBV19 combines with J gene TRBJ1-3; D gene ambiguous. Germline CDR1 reads LNHDA; CDR2 reads SQIVND (reference sequence). V lost 2 bases, J lost 4 bases, and 9 bases lay in between. The CDR3 is 14 amino acids. In DNA, the CDR3 is TGTGCCAGTAGTATAATCGGTTTCGGAAACACCATATATTTT. This sequence encodes CASSIIGFGNTIYF.

V and J are TRBV6-4 and TRBJ2-2; D is unclear. Trimming took off 6 bases at V and 0 bases at J, with 11 bases between the two ends. CDR3 length: 15 residues. The V gene's germline CDR1 is MRHNA and CDR2 SNTAGT. This chain's CDR3 is CASSSSGANTGELFF. CDR3 coding DNA: TGTGCCAGCAGCTCCTCCGGAGCGAACACCGGGGAGCTGTTTTTT.

The V and J genes are TRBV6-5 and TRBJ2-2; 8 nucleotides line up with TRBD2. V dropped 6 bases and J dropped 1; count of bases not matched to a gene: 4. The CDR3 spans 15 residues. From germline, CDR1 is MNHEY and CDR2 SVGAGI. The CDR3 sequence: CASSSLAGNTGELFF. In nucleotides, the CDR3 is TGTGCCAGCAGCTCCCTAGCGGGGAACACCGGGGAGCTGTTTTTT.

The J gene is TRBJ1-2, the V gene TRBV6-5; 9 nucleotides agree with TRBD1. Germline lookup yields CDR1 MNHEY and CDR2 SVGAGI. V was pared by 8 bases and J by 2 bases, with 6 bases of the junction left unmatched. The CDR3 is 14 amino acids. The CDR3 coding sequence is TGTGCCAGCCTGGGGACAGGGAAAAACTATGGCTACACCTTC. It translates to CASLGTGKNYGYTF.

This clone was observed a single time. The chain uses TRBV9 and TRBJ2-1; D might be TRBD2 (5 bases). Per the germline V gene, CDR1 is SGDLS and CDR2 is YYNGEE. Trimming took 3 bases from V and 1 from J, leaving 14 bases between them. CDR3 length: 16 residues. The CDR3 bases are TGTGCCAGCAGCGCCAGCGGAAGACTATCCTACAATGAGCAGTTCTTC. It is translated as CASSASGRLSYNEQFF.

The count of this clone is one. The chain carries TRBV5-1 and TRBJ2-7; TRBD2 might be the D (6 bases). The CDR3 covers 15 residues. The V and J ends lost 0 bases and 2 bases respectively, with 12 bases between them. In germline, CDR1 is SGHRS, CDR2 YFSETQ. The chain's CDR3 is CASSLASGGTYEQYF. The CDR3, as DNA: TGCGCCAGCAGCTTGGCCAGCGGCGGGACCTACGAGCAGTACTTC.

The chain combines TRBV9 with TRBJ2-5; D gene ambiguous. The CDR3 consists of 13 residues. The germline CDR1 and CDR2 sequences are SGDLS and YYNGEE. V dropped 0 bases and J dropped 2 bases, with 5 bases sitting between them. This CDR3 reads CASSVATQETQYF. In DNA, the CDR3 is TGTGCCAGCAGCGTAGCTACTCAAGAGACCCAGTACTTC. The whole variable domain, remainder taken from reference TRBV9 and TRBJ2-5, is DSGVTQTPKHLITATGQRVTLRCSPRSGDLSVYWYQQSLDQGLQFLIQYYNGEERAKGNILERFSAQQFPDLHSELNLSSLELGDSALYFCASSVATQETQYFGPGTRLLVL.